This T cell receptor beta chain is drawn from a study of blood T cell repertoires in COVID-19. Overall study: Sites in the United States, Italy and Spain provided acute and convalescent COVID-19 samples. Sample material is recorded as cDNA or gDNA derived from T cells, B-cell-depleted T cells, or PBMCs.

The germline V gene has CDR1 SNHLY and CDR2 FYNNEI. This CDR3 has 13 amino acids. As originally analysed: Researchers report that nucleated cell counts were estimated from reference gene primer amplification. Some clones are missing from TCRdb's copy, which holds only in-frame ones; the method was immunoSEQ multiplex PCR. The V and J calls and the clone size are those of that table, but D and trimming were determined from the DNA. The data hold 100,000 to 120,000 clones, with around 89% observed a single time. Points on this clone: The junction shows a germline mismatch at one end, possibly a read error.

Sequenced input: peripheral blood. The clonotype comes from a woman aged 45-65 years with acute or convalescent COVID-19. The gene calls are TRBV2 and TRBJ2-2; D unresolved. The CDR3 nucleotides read TGTGCCAGCAGCGAAGAACGGACCGGGGAGCTGTTTTTT. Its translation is CASSEERTGELFF.